This T cell receptor (beta chain) stems from a study of metastatic and nonmetastatic thyroid tumors. Overall study context: Repertoires of blood and of tissue (tumor or nodule) from malignant and benign thyroid patients were compared.

In the source study's methods: Clinicopathological groups supplied CDR3 differences that were used to build a distant-metastasis classifier for papillary thyroid cancer. MiXCR re-clonotyped the PCR reads for TCRdb. These V and J calls rely on TCRdb rather than the paper's analysis. Here the sample spans roughly 40,000 clones, about 12% being singletons. This clone has ten or more counts. The antigen is undetermined. The germline gives CDR1 MDHEN, CDR2 SYDVKM. The CDR3 sequence is 17 residues long. V lost 2 bases, J lost 0 bases, and 13 bases lay in between. All patients reached thyroid surgery having received no treatment beforehand. Study findings and constraints: As reported, TCR beta diversity in blood and tumor was significantly higher in malignant thyroid tumors than in benign nodules.

The receptor was isolated from a male donor with papillary thyroid cancer or a benign thyroid nodule (not recorded which). Some clones in this sample may be carry-over from other donors' samples. Material for sequencing was blood. The chain combines TRBV28 with TRBJ1-4; D might be TRBD1 (6 bases). CDR3 amino acids: CASSLSTGRATNEKLFF. Written as DNA, the CDR3 is TGTGCCAGCAGTTTAAGTACAGGGAGGGCAACTAATGAAAAACTGTTTTTT.